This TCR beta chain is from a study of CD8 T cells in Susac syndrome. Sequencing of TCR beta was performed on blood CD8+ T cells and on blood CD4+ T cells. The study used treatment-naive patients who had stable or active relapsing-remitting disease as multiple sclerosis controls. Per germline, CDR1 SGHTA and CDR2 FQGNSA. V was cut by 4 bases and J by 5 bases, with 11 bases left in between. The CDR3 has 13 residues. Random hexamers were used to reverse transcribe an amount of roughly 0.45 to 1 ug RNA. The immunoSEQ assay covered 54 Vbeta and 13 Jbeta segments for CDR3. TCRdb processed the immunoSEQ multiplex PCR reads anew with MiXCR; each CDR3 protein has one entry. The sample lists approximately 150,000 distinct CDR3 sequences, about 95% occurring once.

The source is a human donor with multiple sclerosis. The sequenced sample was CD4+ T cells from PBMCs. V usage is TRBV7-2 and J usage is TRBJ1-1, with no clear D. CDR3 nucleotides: TGTGCCAGCAGCTCTTCCGGACGGACTGAAGCTTTCTTT. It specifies CASSSSGRTEAFF. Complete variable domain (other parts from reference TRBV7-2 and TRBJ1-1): GAGVSQSPSNKVTEKGKDVELRCDPISGHTALYWYRQSLGQGLEFLIYFQGNSAPDKSGLPSDRFSAERTGGSVSTLTIQRTQQEDSAVYLCASSSSGRTEAFFGQGTRLTVV.